The 5 T cell receptor beta chains given below trace back to one sample, sequenced in a study of shared clonotypes between healthy human individuals (dated by TCRdb to 2019 to 2021). The protocol used for the library was the immunoSEQ multiplex PCR assay. The table comes from immuneACCESS by way of TCRdb, which keeps in-frame sequences with V and J called. Part of the clones is missing from these tables; in studies checked, under half for an unresolved V gene and the rest for unknown reasons. The sample profile shows about 960,000 clones; approximately 80% of them were found once. The ten largest clones capture over 1.3% of the sample. The sequenced sample consisted of memory CD4+ T cells sorted from blood. The intended sense of this specimen's cell subset or site label: CD45RA-negative fraction. These receptors came from a young man in good health.

J is TRBJ2-5 and V is TRBV27, with 7 bases matching TRBD2. CDR3 length: 14 amino acids. Germline CDR1 MNHEY, CDR2 SMNVEV (reference sequence). J gave up 2 bases and V 6 bases, and 6 bases lay outside the gene matches. For the CDR3, the DNA is TGTGCCAGCAGGGCTAGCGGACCGCAAGAGACCCAGTACTTC. Translated: CASRASGPQETQYF.

Notes on this clone: Distinct nucleotide sequences in the sample also encode this CDR3. The chain joins TRBV19 to TRBJ1-4, with D tentatively TRBD1 (6 bases). Germline CDR1 reads LNHDA; CDR2 reads SQIVND (reference sequence). There are 14 residues in the CDR3. V lost 3 bases to trimming and J lost 5 bases, with 10 bases between them. The CDR3 DNA sequence: TGTGCCAGTAGTATCAGGGGCACAAATGAAAAACTGTTTTTT. Amino acids: CASSIRGTNEKLFF.

The V call is TRBV5-1, the J call TRBJ2-6, with TRBD1 matching over 9 bases. Per the germline V gene, CDR1 is SGHRS and CDR2 is YFSETQ. The V segment lost 2 bases and the J segment 2 bases; nucleotides outside the gene matches: 2. The CDR3 contains 16 residues. CDR3 region: CASSFTGGAGANVLTF. In DNA form, the CDR3 reads TGCGCCAGCAGCTTTACAGGGGGCGCTGGGGCCAACGTCCTGACTTTC.

The chain combines TRBV7-2 with TRBJ2-3; TRBD2 aligns across 7 bases. The CDR3 is made up of 15 amino acids. Germline V gives CDR1 SGHTA, CDR2 FQGNSA. With V trimmed by 5 bases and J by 5 bases, 10 bases remained unmatched. As DNA, the CDR3 is TGTGCCAGCAGCCTCGAGCGGGGAGGAGGAGATACGCAGTATTTT. Protein product: CASSLERGGGDTQYF. Full variable domain (remainder filled in from reference TRBV7-2 and TRBJ2-3): GAGVSQSPSNKVTEKGKDVELRCDPISGHTALYWYRQSLGQGLEFLIYFQGNSAPDKSGLPSDRFSAERTGGSVSTLTIQRTQQEDSAVYLCASSLERGGGDTQYFGPGTRLTVL.

V is TRBV11-3 and J is TRBJ1-4, with 9 bases that match TRBD1. Per germline, CDR1 SGHNT and CDR2 YENEEA. The trim removed 11 bases at V and 5 bases at J, leaving 0 bases unmatched. This CDR3 contains 11 residues. The CDR3 is CAGQGNEKLFF. CDR3 coding DNA: TGTGCCGGACAGGGGAATGAAAAACTGTTTTTT. Filled out from reference TRBV11-3 and TRBJ1-4, the complete variable domain reads EAGVVQSPRYKIIEKKQPVAFWCNPISGHNTLYWYLQNLGQGPELLIRYENEEAVDDSQLPKDRFSAERLKGVDSTLKIQPAELGDSAVYLCAGQGNEKLFFGSGTQLSVL.